A selection of T cell receptor beta chains follows, all from one sample in a study of T cell repertoires in cytomegalovirus infection. These receptors' targets are unknown. TCRdb redid the calling of the reads with MiXCR, one entry per CDR3 protein. The profile covers approximately 1,000,000 distinct CDR3 sequences, with roughly 30% appearing a single time and about 14% taken by the ten largest. The sequencing here drew on cultured CD8+ T cells from PBMCs, taken from culture after CMV antigen stimulation. The receptor source for this set is a human donor in good health (CMV status not recorded). Some clones in this sample may be carry-over from other donors' samples. Both conserved end residues are trimmed from each CDR3.

v_call: TRBV7-8
j_call: TRBJ1-1
cdr3_aa: ASFTGRSNTEAF

v_call: TRBV15
j_call: TRBJ1-5
cdr3_aa: ATRPDRGSNQPQH

v_call: TRBV7-6
j_call: TRBJ2-3
cdr3_aa: ASSFQDRSTDTQY

v_call: TRBV27
j_call: TRBJ1-1
cdr3_aa: ASSLWGRVDTEAF

v_call: TRBV6-1
j_call: TRBJ1-3
cdr3_aa: ASSLRSSSGNTIY

v_call: TRBV28
j_call: TRBJ2-5
cdr3_aa: ASSQTGGGWTQY

v_call: TRBV4-1
j_call: TRBJ1-2
cdr3_aa: ASSQDRPGGGYT

v_call: TRBV5-6
j_call: TRBJ2-3
cdr3_aa: ASSPPGLAGATDTQY

v_call: TRBV7-6
j_call: TRBJ2-2
cdr3_aa: ASSLDEVTGELF

v_call: TRBV7-6
j_call: TRBJ2-6
cdr3_aa: ASSGDRPSGANVLT

v_call: TRBV4-3
j_call: TRBJ1-1
cdr3_aa: ASSQELAADTEAF

v_call: TRBV14
j_call: TRBJ1-1
cdr3_aa: ASSQYREWNTEAF

v_call: TRBV20-1
j_call: TRBJ2-1
cdr3_aa: SARAQVRQGTYNEQF

v_call: TRBV6-2/TRBV6-3
j_call: TRBJ1-1
cdr3_aa: ASTPGRGAF

v_call: TRBV6-6
j_call: TRBJ1-1
cdr3_aa: ASSYSSRDEAF

v_call: TRBV9
j_call: TRBJ1-3
cdr3_aa: ASSVGTGGDTIY

v_call: TRBV9
j_call: TRBJ2-5
cdr3_aa: ASRPRGQETQY

v_call: TRBV7-2
j_call: TRBJ2-3
cdr3_aa: ASSLAGGGRDTQY

v_call: TRBV12-5
j_call: TRBJ1-1
cdr3_aa: ASALDRVLPTEAF

v_call: TRBV5-5
j_call: TRBJ2-6
cdr3_aa: ASSFPGLPSGANVLT

v_call: TRBV6-1
j_call: TRBJ1-5
cdr3_aa: ASNWDVRNQPQR

v_call: TRBV9
j_call: TRBJ1-1
cdr3_aa: ASSGEGVNTEAF

v_call: TRBV15
j_call: TRBJ1-1
cdr3_aa: ATSRAGTGNTEAF

v_call: TRBV6-5
j_call: TRBJ1-2
cdr3_aa: ASSSNPGQGSGYT

v_call: TRBV7-6
j_call: TRBJ1-6
cdr3_aa: ASSAPGLINSPLH

v_call: TRBV7-9
j_call: TRBJ2-5
cdr3_aa: ASSLVGLNKLAQETQY

v_call: TRBV5-6
j_call: TRBJ2-1
cdr3_aa: ASSRGTGRQYNEQF

v_call: TRBV12-3/TRBV12-4
j_call: TRBJ2-1
cdr3_aa: ASRYLSPYNEQF

v_call: TRBV9
j_call: TRBJ1-2
cdr3_aa: ASSVRGGYGYT

v_call: TRBV19
j_call: TRBJ2-1
cdr3_aa: ASSILAGGFYNEQF

v_call: TRBV6-2/TRBV6-3
j_call: TRBJ2-1
cdr3_aa: ASSYTRDSIYNEQF

v_call: TRBV12-3/TRBV12-4
j_call: TRBJ2-7
cdr3_aa: ASSPDRGKVEQY

v_call: TRBV5-4
j_call: TRBJ1-2
cdr3_aa: ASSLIGADLYGYT

v_call: TRBV2
j_call: TRBJ1-1
cdr3_aa: ASRGTEAF

v_call: TRBV7-8
j_call: TRBJ2-7
cdr3_aa: ASTSGDRGYEQY

v_call: TRBV9
j_call: TRBJ2-1
cdr3_aa: ASSGKFGREQF

v_call: TRBV29-1
j_call: TRBJ2-3
cdr3_aa: SVEDARLAGPDTQY

v_call: TRBV7-3
j_call: TRBJ2-6
cdr3_aa: ASSLDSLGNVLT

v_call: TRBV7-9
j_call: TRBJ2-5
cdr3_aa: ATRQGQETQY

v_call: TRBV7-3
j_call: TRBJ1-2
cdr3_aa: ASSRRGPDGYT

v_call: TRBV25-1
j_call: TRBJ1-4
cdr3_aa: ASQPDNEKLF

v_call: TRBV9
j_call: TRBJ1-2
cdr3_aa: ASSVVQQTLPNYGYT

v_call: TRBV16
j_call: TRBJ1-5
cdr3_aa: ASSLPIRDVGNQPQH

v_call: TRBV19
j_call: TRBJ1-2
cdr3_aa: ASSIQARYGYT

v_call: TRBV5-6
j_call: TRBJ2-1
cdr3_aa: ASSPGTGRGREQF

v_call: TRBV12-3/TRBV12-4
j_call: TRBJ2-4
cdr3_aa: ASSNDSDAKNIQY

v_call: TRBV20-1
j_call: TRBJ1-5
cdr3_aa: SARDRDRGRVGNQPQH

v_call: TRBV6-5
j_call: TRBJ2-3
cdr3_aa: ASRIGTGTTDTQY

v_call: TRBV29-1
j_call: TRBJ1-1
cdr3_aa: SVVSTVLEAF

v_call: TRBV7-4
j_call: TRBJ1-3
cdr3_aa: ASSRDADSGNTIY

v_call: TRBV7-4
j_call: TRBJ2-1
cdr3_aa: ASSPQERDMRNEQF

v_call: TRBV6-1
j_call: TRBJ2-1
cdr3_aa: ASSPLEGPSGYNEQF

v_call: TRBV24-1
j_call: TRBJ2-1
cdr3_aa: ATSDPRTSQFDRNEQF

v_call: TRBV27
j_call: TRBJ2-3
cdr3_aa: ASRNRGVRTDTQY

v_call: TRBV7-9
j_call: TRBJ1-2
cdr3_aa: ASSWGTGQFVGYT

v_call: TRBV29-1
j_call: TRBJ2-2
cdr3_aa: SALWGGGPNTGELF